These T cell receptor beta chains were read from a single sample in a study of spatial heterogeneity in lung cancer. Each CDR3 protein gets one entry after TCRdb re-called the 5' RACE reads with MiXCR. The table includes about 82,000 distinct CDR3 sequences, roughly 12% detected once. The source material was PBMCs, sampled at surgery. The receptors shown here come from a male donor with early-stage non-small cell lung cancer. Each CDR3 is given with its conserved first and last residue. The D gene is left open where the match is weak. Only part of the rows carry a size: once, few, many, or a class if the clone is expanded.

V gene: TRBV25-1
D gene: .
clone size: .
J gene: TRBJ2-7
CDR3 protein: CASSEYTLREQYF
CDR3 DNA: TGTGCCAGCAGTGAATACACGCTCCGGGAGCAGTACTTC

V gene: TRBV24-1
D gene: .
clone size: .
J gene: TRBJ1-2
CDR3 protein: CATSDEGLGYTF
CDR3 DNA: TGTGCCACCAGTGATGAAGGGCTCGGCTACACCTTC

V gene: TRBV5-1
D gene: TRBD1
clone size: .
J gene: TRBJ2-7
CDR3 protein: CASSFGTGGSGEQYF
CDR3 DNA: TGCGCCAGCAGCTTCGGTACAGGGGGCTCGGGGGAGCAGTACTTC

V gene: TRBV19
D gene: .
clone size: .
J gene: TRBJ2-7
CDR3 protein: CASSNTMYEQYF
CDR3 DNA: TGTGCCAGTAGTAATACAATGTACGAGCAGTACTTC

V gene: TRBV29-1
D gene: .
clone size: few
J gene: TRBJ2-7
CDR3 protein: CSVEGPPSEQYF
CDR3 DNA: TGCAGCGTTGAAGGCCCCCCGAGTGAGCAGTACTTC

V gene: TRBV12-5
D gene: .
clone size: .
J gene: TRBJ2-2
CDR3 protein: CASGLEYMAGELFF
CDR3 DNA: TGTGCTAGTGGTTTGGAGTATATGGCCGGGGAGCTGTTTTTT

V gene: TRBV5-1
D gene: .
clone size: few
J gene: TRBJ2-1
CDR3 protein: CASSEGTSYNEQFF
CDR3 DNA: TGCGCCAGCAGTGAGGGGACTTCCTACAATGAGCAGTTCTTC

V gene: TRBV6-5
D gene: .
clone size: few
J gene: TRBJ2-7
CDR3 protein: CASSYSKLGEQYF
CDR3 DNA: TGTGCCAGCAGTTACTCGAAACTTGGCGAGCAGTACTTC

V gene: TRBV20-1
D gene: .
clone size: .
J gene: TRBJ1-2
CDR3 protein: CSASGGLSYYGYTF
CDR3 DNA: TGCAGTGCTAGCGGTGGACTCTCTTACTATGGCTACACCTTC

V gene: TRBV12-3/TRBV12-4
D gene: .
clone size: .
J gene: TRBJ2-3
CDR3 protein: CASSLTSPTDTQYF
CDR3 DNA: TGTGCCAGCAGTTTAACTAGCCCCACAGATACGCAGTATTTT

V gene: TRBV29-1
D gene: .
clone size: .
J gene: TRBJ1-4
CDR3 protein: CSVVDTANEKLFF
CDR3 DNA: TGCAGCGTTGTGGACACCGCTAATGAAAAACTGTTTTTT

V gene: TRBV5-1
D gene: .
clone size: few
J gene: TRBJ2-7
CDR3 protein: CASSLDLKFYEQYF
CDR3 DNA: TGCGCCAGCAGCTTGGACCTAAAGTTCTACGAGCAGTACTTC

V gene: TRBV3-1
D gene: .
clone size: few
J gene: TRBJ2-4
CDR3 protein: CASSQEKVSRNIQYF
CDR3 DNA: TGTGCCAGCAGCCAAGAAAAGGTTAGCAGAAACATTCAGTACTTC

V gene: TRBV5-1
D gene: .
clone size: many
J gene: TRBJ1-1
CDR3 protein: CASMTIGDTEAFF
CDR3 DNA: TGCGCCAGCATGACGATTGGGGACACTGAAGCTTTCTTT

V gene: TRBV25-1
D gene: .
clone size: many
J gene: TRBJ1-6
CDR3 protein: CASKGEVNSPLHF
CDR3 DNA: TGTGCCAGCAAAGGAGAAGTCAATTCACCCCTCCACTTT

V gene: TRBV20-1
D gene: .
clone size: few
J gene: TRBJ2-7
CDR3 protein: CSARERDLKISYEQYF
CDR3 DNA: TGCAGTGCTAGAGAAAGAGACCTAAAAATATCCTACGAGCAGTACTTC

V gene: TRBV2
D gene: .
clone size: .
J gene: TRBJ1-6
CDR3 protein: CASSGTVNSPLHF
CDR3 DNA: TGTGCCAGCAGTGGGACAGTTAATTCACCCCTCCACTTT

V gene: TRBV6-1
D gene: TRBD1
clone size: .
J gene: TRBJ2-5
CDR3 protein: CASSTGTGRPKGTQYF
CDR3 DNA: TGTGCCAGCAGTACCGGGACAGGGAGACCCAAGGGGACCCAGTACTTC

V gene: TRBV5-1
D gene: .
clone size: few
J gene: TRBJ1-1
CDR3 protein: CASSATPENTEAFF
CDR3 DNA: TGCGCCAGCAGCGCAACGCCCGAGAACACTGAAGCTTTCTTT

V gene: TRBV28
D gene: TRBD1
clone size: medium-sized
J gene: TRBJ1-2
CDR3 protein: CASSSPTQGAVYGYTF
CDR3 DNA: TGTGCCAGCAGTTCACCCACTCAGGGGGCGGTCTATGGCTACACCTTC

V gene: TRBV20-1
D gene: TRBD2
clone size: many
J gene: TRBJ2-7
CDR3 protein: CSATLLAGGSGEQYF
CDR3 DNA: TGCAGTGCTACCCTCCTAGCGGGAGGATCCGGCGAGCAGTACTTC

V gene: TRBV7-9
D gene: .
clone size: many
J gene: TRBJ1-1
CDR3 protein: CASSLREPDQGGTEAFF
CDR3 DNA: TGTGCCAGCAGCTTACGGGAACCGGACCAAGGGGGGACTGAAGCTTTCTTT

V gene: TRBV9
D gene: .
clone size: .
J gene: TRBJ2-7
CDR3 protein: CASSVNGAGLSYEQYF
CDR3 DNA: TGTGCCAGCAGCGTAAATGGGGCAGGTCTCTCCTACGAGCAGTACTTC

V gene: TRBV2
D gene: TRBD2
clone size: many
J gene: TRBJ2-5
CDR3 protein: CASSPGTRGETQYF
CDR3 DNA: TGTGCCAGCAGTCCCGGGACTAGAGGAGAGACCCAGTACTTC

V gene: TRBV5-5
D gene: TRBD2
clone size: .
J gene: TRBJ2-5
CDR3 protein: CASSPRVAGGLYQETQYF
CDR3 DNA: TGTGCCAGCAGCCCCAGGGTAGCGGGGGGACTGTACCAAGAGACCCAGTACTTC

V gene: TRBV19
D gene: .
clone size: few
J gene: TRBJ2-3
CDR3 protein: CASSIPGRTDTQYF
CDR3 DNA: TGTGCCAGTAGTATCCCCGGCCGCACAGATACGCAGTATTTT

V gene: TRBV19
D gene: .
clone size: .
J gene: TRBJ2-2
CDR3 protein: CASIGPLGGGELFF
CDR3 DNA: TGTGCCAGTATCGGACCCCTAGGGGGCGGGGAGCTGTTTTTT

V gene: TRBV5-6
D gene: TRBD2
clone size: .
J gene: TRBJ2-1
CDR3 protein: CASSRRLASYNEQFF
CDR3 DNA: TGTGCCAGCAGCAGAAGACTAGCTTCTTACAATGAGCAGTTCTTC

V gene: TRBV30
D gene: .
clone size: .
J gene: TRBJ2-4
CDR3 protein: CAWSVTGEENIQYF
CDR3 DNA: TGTGCCTGGAGTGTAACAGGGGAGGAAAACATTCAGTACTTC

V gene: TRBV29-1
D gene: .
clone size: many
J gene: TRBJ1-2
CDR3 protein: CSGSSSYGYTF
CDR3 DNA: TGCAGCGGTTCATCCTCCTATGGCTACACCTTC

V gene: TRBV5-1
D gene: TRBD2
clone size: few
J gene: TRBJ2-7
CDR3 protein: CASSSLSGSSYEQYF
CDR3 DNA: TGCGCCAGCAGCTCTCTTAGCGGGAGTTCCTACGAGCAGTACTTC

V gene: TRBV10-1
D gene: .
clone size: .
J gene: TRBJ2-2
CDR3 protein: CASSEEKGDTGELFF
CDR3 DNA: TGCGCCAGCAGCGAAGAGAAAGGGGACACCGGGGAGCTGTTTTTT

V gene: TRBV6-2/TRBV6-3
D gene: .
clone size: many
J gene: TRBJ2-1
CDR3 protein: CASSTPPVPGEQFF
CDR3 DNA: TGTGCCAGCAGTACCCCCCCTGTCCCAGGGGAGCAGTTCTTC

V gene: TRBV7-9
D gene: TRBD2
clone size: .
J gene: TRBJ2-3
CDR3 protein: CASSPLDGGTTDTQYF
CDR3 DNA: TGTGCCAGCAGCCCTCTAGACGGGGGGACCACAGATACGCAGTATTTT

V gene: TRBV20-1
D gene: TRBD2
clone size: many
J gene: TRBJ2-3
CDR3 protein: CSAPGTSGGAQDTQYF
CDR3 DNA: TGCAGTGCCCCGGGGACTAGCGGGGGGGCCCAAGATACGCAGTATTTT

V gene: TRBV2
D gene: .
clone size: few
J gene: TRBJ2-2
CDR3 protein: CASSERIANTGELFF
CDR3 DNA: TGTGCCAGCAGTGAGAGGATTGCGAACACCGGGGAGCTGTTTTTT

V gene: TRBV6-6
D gene: .
clone size: many
J gene: TRBJ2-7
CDR3 protein: CASTSSSYEQYF
CDR3 DNA: TGTGCCAGCACCTCTAGTTCGTACGAGCAGTACTTC

V gene: TRBV12-3/TRBV12-4
D gene: TRBD1
clone size: many
J gene: TRBJ2-2
CDR3 protein: CASSFRQGDTGELFF
CDR3 DNA: TGTGCCAGCAGTTTCAGACAGGGTGACACCGGGGAGCTGTTTTTT

V gene: TRBV5-4
D gene: TRBD1
clone size: .
J gene: TRBJ2-2
CDR3 protein: CASSPATGVTGELFF
CDR3 DNA: TGTGCCAGCAGCCCGGCAACAGGGGTGACCGGGGAGCTGTTTTTT

V gene: TRBV3-1
D gene: TRBD2
clone size: few
J gene: TRBJ2-1
CDR3 protein: CASSQDATSGGFYNEQFF
CDR3 DNA: TGTGCCAGCAGCCAAGATGCCACCAGCGGGGGGTTCTACAATGAGCAGTTCTTC

V gene: TRBV11-3
D gene: TRBD2
clone size: few
J gene: TRBJ2-3
CDR3 protein: CASSEAGGPTDTQYF
CDR3 DNA: TGTGCCAGCAGCGAAGCGGGAGGGCCCACAGATACGCAGTATTTT

V gene: TRBV7-2
D gene: .
clone size: many
J gene: TRBJ1-1
CDR3 protein: CASSLYPRTEAFF
CDR3 DNA: TGTGCCAGCAGCCTTTATCCCCGCACTGAAGCTTTCTTT

V gene: TRBV6-1
D gene: TRBD1
clone size: .
J gene: TRBJ2-5
CDR3 protein: CASSRDRPETQYF
CDR3 DNA: TGTGCCAGCAGTCGGGACAGGCCAGAGACCCAGTACTTC

V gene: TRBV7-2
D gene: TRBD2
clone size: few
J gene: TRBJ2-7
CDR3 protein: CASSLELAGVGEQYF
CDR3 DNA: TGTGCCAGCAGCTTAGAACTAGCGGGAGTAGGCGAGCAGTACTTC

V gene: TRBV20-1
D gene: TRBD2
clone size: .
J gene: TRBJ2-3
CDR3 protein: CSARGGGASADTQYF
CDR3 DNA: TGCAGTGCTAGAGGCGGGGGGGCGTCAGCAGATACGCAGTATTTT

V gene: TRBV9
D gene: .
clone size: .
J gene: TRBJ1-5
CDR3 protein: CASSVGPVRPQHF
CDR3 DNA: TGTGCCAGCAGCGTAGGTCCCGTTCGGCCCCAGCATTTT

V gene: TRBV12-3/TRBV12-4
D gene: .
clone size: few
J gene: TRBJ2-3
CDR3 protein: CASSLRGPQYF
CDR3 DNA: TGTGCCAGCAGTTTGCGGGGGCCGCAGTATTTT

V gene: TRBV20-1
D gene: .
clone size: few
J gene: TRBJ1-3
CDR3 protein: CSARNRGPSGNTIYF
CDR3 DNA: TGCAGTGCTAGAAACCGGGGTCCCTCCGGAAACACCATATATTTT

V gene: TRBV7-1
D gene: TRBD2
clone size: .
J gene: TRBJ2-7
CDR3 protein: CASSSVAGTNYEQYF
CDR3 DNA: TGTGCCAGCAGCTCCGTGGCAGGGACTAACTACGAGCAGTACTTC

V gene: TRBV29-1
D gene: TRBD1
clone size: .
J gene: TRBJ2-1
CDR3 protein: CSVEGMGQGEQFF
CDR3 DNA: TGCAGCGTTGAAGGGATGGGACAGGGAGAGCAGTTCTTC

V gene: TRBV7-6
D gene: .
clone size: many
J gene: TRBJ1-3
CDR3 protein: CASSLRDGTASSGNTIYF
CDR3 DNA: TGTGCCAGCAGCTTAAGAGACGGGACGGCCAGCTCTGGAAACACCATATATTTT

V gene: TRBV20-1
D gene: .
clone size: many
J gene: TRBJ2-5
CDR3 protein: CSARDITDKQETQYF
CDR3 DNA: TGCAGTGCTAGAGATATCACGGATAAACAAGAGACCCAGTACTTC

V gene: TRBV19
D gene: .
clone size: few
J gene: TRBJ2-3
CDR3 protein: CASSISGRSTDTQYF
CDR3 DNA: TGTGCCAGTAGTATATCGGGACGAAGCACAGATACGCAGTATTTT

V gene: TRBV6-2/TRBV6-3
D gene: .
clone size: .
J gene: TRBJ2-4
CDR3 protein: CASRASDTFHENIQYF
CDR3 DNA: TGTGCCAGCAGAGCCTCCGACACCTTCCATGAAAACATTCAGTACTTC

V gene: TRBV10-2
D gene: .
clone size: .
J gene: TRBJ2-3
CDR3 protein: CASSGAPPSDTQYF
CDR3 DNA: TGCGCCAGCTCCGGGGCTCCCCCTTCGGATACGCAGTATTTT

V gene: TRBV6-1
D gene: .
clone size: few
J gene: TRBJ2-7
CDR3 protein: CASRNTGEQYF
CDR3 DNA: TGTGCCAGCAGGAACACAGGCGAGCAGTACTTC

V gene: TRBV7-9
D gene: .
clone size: few
J gene: TRBJ2-1
CDR3 protein: CASSIQAGGDLEQFF
CDR3 DNA: TGTGCCAGCAGCATCCAGGCAGGGGGGGATCTCGAGCAGTTCTTC

V gene: TRBV7-8
D gene: .
clone size: few
J gene: TRBJ1-3
CDR3 protein: CASSRAPSTVDSGNTIYF
CDR3 DNA: TGTGCCAGCAGCCGAGCACCGTCGACAGTCGACTCTGGAAACACCATATATTTT

V gene: TRBV7-2
D gene: TRBD1
clone size: .
J gene: TRBJ2-3
CDR3 protein: CASSPDRYNTDTQYF
CDR3 DNA: TGTGCCAGCAGCCCGGACAGGTACAACACAGATACGCAGTATTTT